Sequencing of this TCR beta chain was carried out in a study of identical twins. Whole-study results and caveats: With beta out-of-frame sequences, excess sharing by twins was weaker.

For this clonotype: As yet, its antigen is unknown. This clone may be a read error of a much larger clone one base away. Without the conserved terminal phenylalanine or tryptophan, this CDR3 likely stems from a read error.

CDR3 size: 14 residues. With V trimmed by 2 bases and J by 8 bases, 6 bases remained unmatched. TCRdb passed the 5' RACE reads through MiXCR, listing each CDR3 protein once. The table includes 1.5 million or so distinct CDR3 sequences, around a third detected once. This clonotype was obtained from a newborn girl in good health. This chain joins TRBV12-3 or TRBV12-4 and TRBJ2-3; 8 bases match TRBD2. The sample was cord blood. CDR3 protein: CASSLTSGAGTQYS. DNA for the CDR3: TGTGCCAGCAGTTTAACTAGCGGTGCAGGTACGCAGTATTCT.